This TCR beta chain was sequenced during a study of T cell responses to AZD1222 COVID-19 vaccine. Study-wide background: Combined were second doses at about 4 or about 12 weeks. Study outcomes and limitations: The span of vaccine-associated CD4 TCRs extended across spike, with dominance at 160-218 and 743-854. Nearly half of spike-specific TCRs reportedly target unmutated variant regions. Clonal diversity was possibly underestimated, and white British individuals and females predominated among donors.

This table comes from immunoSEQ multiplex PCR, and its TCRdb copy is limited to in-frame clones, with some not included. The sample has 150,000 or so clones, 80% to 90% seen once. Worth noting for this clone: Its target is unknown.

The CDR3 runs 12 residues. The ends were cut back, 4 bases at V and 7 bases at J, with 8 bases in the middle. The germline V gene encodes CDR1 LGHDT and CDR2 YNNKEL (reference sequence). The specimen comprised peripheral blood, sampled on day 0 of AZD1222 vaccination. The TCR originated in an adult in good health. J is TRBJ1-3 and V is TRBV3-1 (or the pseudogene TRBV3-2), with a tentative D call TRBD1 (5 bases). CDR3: CASSRGPNTIYF. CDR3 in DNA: TGTGCCAGCAGCCGGGGCCCGAACACCATATATTTT.